This TCR beta chain was identified during a study of beta chain features in type 1 diabetes. The CDR3 runs to 13 residues. CDR1 is MNHNS and CDR2 is SASEGT in the germline V gene. V was clipped by 6 bases and J by 7 bases, with 16 bases between them. Expressed TCRB transcripts were sequenced after all isolated RNA was converted to cDNA. Here immunoSEQ multiplex PCR was the method, and the copy in TCRdb shows in-frame clones only, minus some. This table has some 150,000 clones, less than 11% appearing once. This clone was observed a few times. This receptor was identified in a man younger than 35 in good health. Sample: naive CD4+ T cells from blood. This chain joins TRBV6-1 and TRBJ2-7; D perhaps matches TRBD1 (6 bases). The CDR3 here is CASRANRVGEQYF. The CDR3, as DNA: TGTGCCAGCAGAGCCAACAGGGTTGGAGAGCAGTACTTC.